A selection of T cell receptor beta chains follows, all from one sample in a study of T cells in Graves' hyperthyroidism and ophthalmopathy. Via MiXCR, TCRdb re-called the multiplex PCR reads, giving one row per CDR3 protein. The sample contains fewer than 800,000 distinct CDR3 sequences, 16% of which appear only once. Source material: blood. The receptors originated from a man younger than 30 with Graves' hyperthyroidism. Both conserved end residues are part of each CDR3. The D gene is left open where the match is weak. Expanded clones get a size class; other rows say once, few or many, or leave the size out.

V	J	D	size	CDR3	DNA
TRBV29-1	TRBJ2-5	.	many	CSAEWHQETQYF	TGCAGCGCTGAGTGGCACCAAGAGACCCAGTACTTC
TRBV20-1	TRBJ2-3	TRBD2	few	CSARATSALVQYF	TGCAGTGCTAGAGCGACTAGCGCCCTAGTCCAGTATTTT
TRBV12-3/TRBV12-4	TRBJ2-3	.	many	CASSSDVTDTQYF	TGTGCCAGCAGTTCCGACGTCACAGATACGCAGTATTTT
TRBV28	TRBJ2-1	.	.	CASSRPAKGNEQFF	TGTGCCAGCAGTCGCCCGGCGAAGGGGAATGAGCAGTTCTTC
TRBV29-1	TRBJ2-1	.	many	CSVAISGASNEQFF	TGCAGCGTTGCTATTAGCGGAGCCTCCAATGAGCAGTTCTTC
TRBV25-1	TRBJ2-7	TRBD1	few	CASRPRPGQGKGETDEQYF	TGTGCCAGCAGGCCGAGACCGGGACAGGGGAAAGGCGAGACCGACGAGCAGTACTTC
TRBV19	TRBJ2-1	.	.	CASSRNRVYSYNEQFF	TGTGCCAGTAGTCGGAACAGGGTTTACTCCTACAATGAGCAGTTCTTC
TRBV3-1	TRBJ2-7	TRBD1	.	CASSPPGAGGEYEQYF	TGTGCCAGCAGCCCCCCAGGGGCAGGGGGCGAATACGAGCAGTACTTC
TRBV28	TRBJ2-1	.	.	CASSGDLSSYNEQFF	TGTGCCAGCAGTGGGGACTTGAGCTCCTACAATGAGCAGTTCTTC
TRBV2	TRBJ1-2	.	many	CASSMKSYGYTF	TGTGCCAGCAGTATGAAAAGCTATGGCTACACCTTC
TRBV14	TRBJ2-3	TRBD2	few	CASSQGAGYTQYF	TGTGCCAGCAGCCAAGGAGCGGGGTACACGCAGTATTTT
TRBV27	TRBJ2-3	.	.	CASSHMGPRRGFSTDTQYF	TGTGCCAGCAGCCACATGGGACCGAGGAGGGGCTTTAGCACAGATACGCAGTATTTT
TRBV6-1	TRBJ2-5	.	few	CASSRDSYQETQYF	TGTGCCAGCAGTCGCGACAGCTACCAAGAGACCCAGTACTTC
TRBV19	TRBJ1-5	.	few	CASSTVDRVSNQPQHF	TGTGCCAGTAGCACAGTGGATAGGGTAAGCAATCAGCCCCAGCATTTT
TRBV20-1	TRBJ1-5	.	.	CSARQVLQPQHF	TGCAGTGCTAGACAGGTCCTACAGCCCCAGCATTTT
TRBV20-1	TRBJ1-3	.	.	CSARGQADGNTIYF	TGCAGTGCTAGAGGCCAGGCAGATGGAAACACCATATATTTT
TRBV7-2	TRBJ1-4	.	few	CASSYTGPTNEKLFF	TGTGCCAGCAGCTATACAGGGCCTACTAATGAAAAACTGTTTTTT
TRBV5-1	TRBJ2-1	.	.	CASSIRLGDEQFF	TGCGCCAGCAGCATCCGACTAGGTGATGAGCAGTTCTTC
TRBV20-1	TRBJ2-5	.	.	CSATYHSRGGETQYF	TGCAGTGCTACCTACCACTCAAGGGGGGGAGAGACCCAGTACTTC
TRBV30	TRBJ1-2	.	.	CAWNLGGGYGYTF	TGTGCCTGGAATCTTGGAGGGGGCTATGGCTACACCTTC
TRBV3-1	TRBJ2-5	.	.	CASSQERGPYF	TGTGCCAGCAGCCAAGAGAGGGGACCGTACTTC
TRBV5-1	TRBJ2-5	.	many	CASRQEETQYF	TGCGCCAGCAGACAGGAAGAGACCCAGTACTTC
TRBV5-1	TRBJ2-1	.	many	CASSLLAQGPYNEQFF	TGCGCCAGCAGCTTGTTGGCACAGGGTCCCTACAATGAGCAGTTCTTC
TRBV9	TRBJ2-2	.	.	CASSEYSDPEDTGELFF	TGTGCCAGCAGCGAATACTCTGATCCGGAGGACACCGGGGAGCTGTTTTTT
TRBV6-2/TRBV6-3	TRBJ2-7	TRBD2	few	CASSWGGSPYEQYF	TGTGCCAGCAGTTGGGGGGGTTCCCCCTACGAGCAGTACTTC
TRBV7-9	TRBJ2-7	TRBD1	many	CASSPYRDSTYEQYF	TGTGCCAGCAGCCCGTACCGGGACAGTACCTACGAGCAGTACTTC